What follows are 28 T cell receptor beta chains derived from one specimen sequenced in a study of T cells after yellow fever vaccination. TCRdb used MiXCR to reprocess the 5' RACE reads, holding one entry per CDR3 protein. The sample lists 300,000 or so distinct CDR3 sequences; around 9.3% were seen once. This specimen was CD4+ T cells sorted from PBMCs, taken 5 days after the yellow fever booster vaccination. These receptor sequences come from a man aged 18 to 29 who received the YFV17D yellow fever vaccine.

This clonotype was observed a handful of times. In DNA form, the CDR3 reads TGTGCCAGCTGCAGGGGGACTCAGCCCCAGCATTTT. Translated: CASCRGTQPQHF. The gene calls are TRBV6-2 or TRBV6-3 and TRBJ1-5, with 7 nucleotides matching TRBD1. The CDR3 has 12 residues. Germline trimming cut 8 bases from V and 6 bases from J; bases unmatched to any gene: 4. Looked up from germline, CDR1 is MNHEY and CDR2 is SVGEGT.

In its sample, this clonotype was seen many times. The chain couples TRBV7-2 to TRBJ2-3; tentatively, D is TRBD1 (8 bases). The germline V gene has CDR1 SGHTA and CDR2 FQGNSA. The V end was cut by 2 bases, the J end by 3 bases, with 12 bases between. The CDR3 contains 15 residues. The CDR3 protein is CASSLTGGGTDTQYF. CDR3 nucleotide sequence: TGTGCCAGCAGCTTAACAGGGGGGGGAACAGATACGCAGTATTTT.

The chain employs TRBV12-5 and TRBJ2-5, with D perhaps given as TRBD1 or TRBD2 (5 bases each). Germline assignment: CDR1 LGHNT and CDR2 FRNRAP. CDR3 size: 16 residues. V was clipped by 2 bases and J by 0 bases, with 13 bases between them. The CDR3 bases are TGTGCTAGTGGTTTGACAACCGGGACCCACCAAGAGACCCAGTACTTC. Encoded protein: CASGLTTGTHQETQYF.

This clonotype was counted between two and nine times. The V and J genes are TRBV9 and TRBJ2-2, with a weak D call TRBD1 (5 bases). CDR1 is SGDLS, CDR2 YYNGEE, per germline. The CDR3 sequence is 17 residues long. Trimming pared 0 bases from V and 2 bases from J, leaving 14 bases between. CDR3 DNA: TGTGCCAGCAGCGTAGAGGGTAGGGGCCTAAACACCGGGGAGCTGTTTTTT. Amino acid sequence: CASSVEGRGLNTGELFF.

The chain combines TRBV6-6 with TRBJ2-3; unclear D gene. This CDR3 has 12 amino acids. Germline CDR1 MNHNY, CDR2 SVGAGI (reference sequence). The V end was cut by 4 bases, the J end by 4 bases, with 6 bases between. The CDR3 loop is CASSFNPDTQYF. The CDR3 DNA reads TGTGCCAGCAGTTTCAACCCAGATACGCAGTATTTT.

This chain joins TRBV30 and TRBJ2-7; TRBD2 agrees at 13 bases. Germline V gene sequence: CDR1 GTSNPN, CDR2 SVGIG (reference sequence). Unmatched junction bases numbered 0, after V lost 2 bases and J lost 2 bases. The CDR3 is made up of 14 amino acids. The CDR3 loop reads CAWSTSGGAYEQYF. Written as DNA, the CDR3 is TGTGCCTGGAGTACTAGCGGGGGGGCCTACGAGCAGTACTTC.

The chain joins TRBV18 to TRBJ2-3, with TRBD1 matching over 9 bases. The germline V gene has CDR1 KGHSH and CDR2 LQKENI. V trimming: 5 bases; J trimming: 5 bases; junction bases outside the gene matches: 5. The length of the CDR3 is 14 residues. The chain's CDR3 is CASSEQGAGDTQYF. The CDR3 coding sequence is TGTGCCAGCTCAGAACAGGGGGCTGGAGATACGCAGTATTTT.

The J gene is TRBJ2-7, the V gene TRBV27; D gene unclear. Germline CDR1 MNHEY, CDR2 SMNVEV (reference sequence). The CDR3 is 13 amino acids. V was clipped by 8 bases and J by 5 bases, with 16 bases between them. The CDR3 DNA sequence: TGTGCCAGCGCCCCGACATCTTCTAACGAGCAGTACTTC. Its protein product is CASAPTSSNEQYF.

CDR3 region: CASKKLGPDTQYF. The DNA for the CDR3 is TGTGCCAGCAAAAAATTAGGCCCAGATACGCAGTATTTT. The chain uses TRBV12-3 or TRBV12-4 and TRBJ2-3, with D uncertain. The CDR3 has 13 residues. The V and J ends lost 7 bases and 4 bases respectively, with 12 bases between them.

The chain employs TRBV29-1 and TRBJ2-5; D is ambiguous. The V end was cut by 6 bases, the J end by 2 bases, with 4 bases between. The CDR3 is 10 residues long. CDR1 and CDR2 from the germline V gene are SQVTM and ANQGSEA. This CDR3 reads CSVRQETQYF. CDR3 bases: TGCAGCGTACGGCAAGAGACCCAGTACTTC.

The table lists this clonotype with a few counts. The genes are TRBV9 and TRBJ2-5; 10 bases match TRBD2. This CDR3 is 16 amino acids long. Germline V gene lookup returns CDR1 SGDLS and CDR2 YYNGEE. V trimming: 6 bases; J trimming: 5 bases; junction bases outside the gene matches: 13. In nucleotides, the CDR3 is TGTGCCAGCACCCGAGGCCCTAGCGGGGGTGAGGAGACCCAGTACTTC. Protein: CASTRGPSGGEETQYF.

This clonotype was detected ten times or more. The V call is TRBV3-1, the J call TRBJ1-5; maybe TRBD1 (5 bases). In germline, CDR1 is LGHDT, CDR2 YNNKEL (reference sequence). This CDR3 contains 15 residues. Trimming shortened V by 5 bases and J by 7 bases, and 18 bases separated the two germline ends. CDR3 coding DNA: TGTGCCAGCAGCGATACTTTGCAGGGAAACCAGCCCCAGCATTTT. Encoded protein: CASSDTLQGNQPQHF.

This sequence joins TRBV25-1 and TRBJ2-7; D is possibly TRBD2 (6 bases). The CDR3 is 13 amino acids. Germline V gives CDR1 MGHDK, CDR2 SYGVNS. V dropped 4 bases and J dropped 5 bases, with 12 bases sitting between them. The CDR3, as DNA: TGTGCCAGCAGTGTGGGACTTACCGACGAGCAGTACTTC. Encoded protein: CASSVGLTDEQYF.

The rearrangement links TRBV5-6 to TRBJ1-1, with D hard to call. Per germline, CDR1 SGHDT and CDR2 YYEEEE. The V end lost 4 bases, the J end lost 4 bases, and 11 bases lay between the germline ends. This CDR3 contains 13 residues. The CDR3 DNA reads TGTGCCAGCAGCAAGTCCTCGGCCACTGAAGCTTTCTTT. It encodes CASSKSSATEAFF.

The V call is TRBV12-3 or TRBV12-4, the J call TRBJ2-2; 9 bases match TRBD1. Trimming cost V 2 bases and J 4 bases; bases outside gene matches: 2. The CDR3 is made up of 15 amino acids. CDR3 sequence (DNA): TGTGCCAGCAGTTTAAGACAGGGGGGCACCGGGGAGCTGTTTTTT. This sequence encodes CASSLRQGGTGELFF.

This clonotype was recorded many times. The gene calls are TRBV7-9 and TRBJ2-5, with 7 bases identical to TRBD1. The V segment lost 5 bases and the J segment 4 bases; nucleotides outside the gene matches: 4. This CDR3 comprises 13 residues. The germline V gene has CDR1 SEHNR and CDR2 FQNEAQ (reference sequence). The CDR3: CASSRQGTETQYF. The CDR3 DNA reads TGTGCCAGCAGCCGACAGGGAACAGAGACCCAGTACTTC.

The rearrangement uses TRBV13 and TRBJ2-3; D not resolved. V was clipped by 0 bases and J by 2 bases, with 12 bases between them. In germline, CDR1 is PRHDT, CDR2 FYEKMQ (reference sequence). The CDR3 has 16 residues. The CDR3 nucleotides read TGTGCCAGCAGCTTAGGCCTAGTCCCCTCCACAGATACGCAGTATTTT. This translates into CASSLGLVPSTDTQYF.

This clonotype came up a few times. The chain joins TRBV12-3 or TRBV12-4 to TRBJ1-5, with 9 bases fitting TRBD1. The V and J ends lost 7 bases and 6 bases, in that order; junction bases with no gene match: 7. The CDR3 consists of 14 residues. Written as DNA, the CDR3 is TGTGCCAGCAACAAACAGGGGGCAGGTCAGCCCCAGCATTTT. It translates to CASNKQGAGQPQHF.

This clonotype has a count of ten or more. The chain is built from TRBV3-1 and TRBJ2-2, with TRBD2 identical over 11 bases. The CDR3 has 17 amino acids. Looked up from germline, CDR1 is LGHDT and CDR2 is YNNKEL (reference sequence). V lost 4 bases and J lost 4; bases outside the gene matches: 8. CDR3 loop: CASSPHTSGGVTGELFF. The DNA of the CDR3 is TGTGCCAGCAGCCCTCATACTAGCGGGGGCGTCACCGGGGAGCTGTTTTTT. Supplemented by reference TRBV3-1 and TRBJ2-2, the full variable domain reads DTAVSQTPKYLVTQMGNDKSIKCEQNLGHDTMYWYKQDSKKFLKIMFSYNNKELIINETVPNRFSPKSPDKAHLNLHINSLELGDSAVYFCASSPHTSGGVTGELFFGEGSRLTVL.

This clonotype turned up a few times. The chain has TRBV4-3 and TRBJ2-6; D gene unclear. V lost 0 bases, J lost 0 bases, and 6 bases lay in between. The germline V gene encodes CDR1 LGHNA and CDR2 YSLEER. CDR3 size: 16 residues. CDR3 sequence: CASSQDHASGANVLTF. Here the CDR3 DNA reads TGCGCCAGCAGCCAAGATCATGCCTCTGGGGCCAACGTCCTGACTTTC.

This clonotype was seen only a few times. This sequence joins TRBV7-8 and TRBJ1-5; D is perhaps TRBD1 (6 bases). Germline V gene data show CDR1 as SGHVS and CDR2 as FQNEAQ. The germline V and J ends were trimmed by 0 bases and 7 bases, with 13 bases remaining between them. The CDR3 is 15 amino acids. The chain's CDR3 is CASSLAYRGHQPQHF. CDR3 sequence (DNA): TGTGCCAGCAGCTTAGCGTATCGGGGGCACCAGCCCCAGCATTTT. Full variable domain (missing parts from reference TRBV7-8 and TRBJ1-5): GAGVSQSPRYKVAKRGQDVALRCDPISGHVSLFWYQQALGQGPEFLTYFQNEAQLDKSGLPSDRFFAERPEGSVSTLKIQRTQQEDSAVYLCASSLAYRGHQPQHFGDGTRLSIL.

This clonotype was found many times. In nucleotides, the CDR3 is TGCAGTGCTAGAGGGTACAGCTCCTACAATGAGCAGTTCTTC. Translation: CSARGYSSYNEQFF. The V call is TRBV20-1, the J call TRBJ2-1; D gene unclear. The V and J ends lost 1 base and 0 bases respectively, with 7 bases between them. CDR1 is DFQATT and CDR2 is SNEGSKA in the germline V gene (reference sequence). This CDR3 contains 14 residues.

The table lists this clonotype with many counts. This chain joins TRBV5-1 and TRBJ2-1; D unresolved. V was trimmed by 2 bases and J by 7 bases, leaving 13 bases between them. The CDR3 spans 14 residues. Germline assignment: CDR1 SGHRS and CDR2 YFSETQ. CDR3: CASSLTLDLNEQFF. The DNA for the CDR3 is TGCGCCAGCAGCTTAACCCTGGACCTTAATGAGCAGTTCTTC.

The CDR3 DNA reads as TGTGCCAGCAGCGGCCGGGGGGGAACTAGCACAGATACGCAGTATTTT. It is translated as CASSGRGGTSTDTQYF. The genes are TRBV11-2 and TRBJ2-3; 8 bases map to TRBD2. The length of the CDR3 is 16 residues. Germline V CDR1 and CDR2: SGHAT, FQNNGV. With 5 bases clipped from V and 0 bases from J, the junction kept 7 bases outside the gene matches.

This clonotype was observed at least ten times. The chain employs TRBV14 and TRBJ2-1; TRBD2 aligns across 13 bases. The length of the CDR3 is 14 residues. The V and J ends lost 8 bases and 8 bases, in that order; junction bases with no gene match: 6. The germline CDR1 and CDR2 sequences are SGHDN and FVKESK. The CDR3 here is CASAGLAGFYEQFF. Written as DNA, the CDR3 is TGTGCCAGCGCGGGACTAGCGGGATTCTATGAGCAGTTCTTC.

In its sample, this clonotype was seen many times. CDR3 amino acids: CASSPGLAGGPRMAGELFF. The CDR3 coding sequence is TGTGCCAGCAGCCCCGGACTAGCGGGGGGGCCCCGGATGGCCGGGGAGCTGTTTTTT. The chain recombines TRBV13 with TRBJ2-2; 15 bases fit TRBD2. This CDR3 is 19 amino acids long. CDR1 is PRHDT, CDR2 FYEKMQ, per germline (reference sequence). J lost 6 bases, V lost 5 bases, and 13 bases had no gene match.

This clonotype was detected a few times. The chain recombines TRBV6-1 with TRBJ1-5; D unclear. This CDR3 has 15 amino acids. Trimming removed 2 bases from V and 3 bases from J, with 11 bases in between. Per the germline V gene, CDR1 is MNHNS and CDR2 is SASEGT. The CDR3 coding sequence is TGTGCCAGCAGTGAAAAGTTCCAGAACAATCAGCCCCAGCATTTT. Encoded protein: CASSEKFQNNQPQHF.

This clonotype was detected many times. The chain couples TRBV20-1 to TRBJ1-5; D ambiguous. The CDR3 extends over 13 amino acids. Germline V lookup: CDR1 DFQATT, CDR2 SNEGSKA (reference sequence). V lost 1 base to trimming and J lost 0 bases, with 4 bases between them. The DNA for the CDR3 is TGCAGTGCTAGAGGACATAGCAATCAGCCCCAGCATTTT. Translating gives CSARGHSNQPQHF.